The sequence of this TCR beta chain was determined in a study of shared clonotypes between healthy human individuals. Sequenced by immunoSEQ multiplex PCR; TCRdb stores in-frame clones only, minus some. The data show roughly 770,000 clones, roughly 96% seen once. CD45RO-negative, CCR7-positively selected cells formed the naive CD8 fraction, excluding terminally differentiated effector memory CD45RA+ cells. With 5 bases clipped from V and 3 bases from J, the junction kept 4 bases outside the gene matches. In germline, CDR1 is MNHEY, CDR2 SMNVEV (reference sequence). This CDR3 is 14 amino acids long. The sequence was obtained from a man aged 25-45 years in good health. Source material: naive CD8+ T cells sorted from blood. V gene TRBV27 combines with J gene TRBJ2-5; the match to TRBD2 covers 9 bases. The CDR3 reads CASSPIAGEETQYF. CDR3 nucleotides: TGTGCCAGCAGTCCGATAGCGGGAGAAGAGACCCAGTACTTC.